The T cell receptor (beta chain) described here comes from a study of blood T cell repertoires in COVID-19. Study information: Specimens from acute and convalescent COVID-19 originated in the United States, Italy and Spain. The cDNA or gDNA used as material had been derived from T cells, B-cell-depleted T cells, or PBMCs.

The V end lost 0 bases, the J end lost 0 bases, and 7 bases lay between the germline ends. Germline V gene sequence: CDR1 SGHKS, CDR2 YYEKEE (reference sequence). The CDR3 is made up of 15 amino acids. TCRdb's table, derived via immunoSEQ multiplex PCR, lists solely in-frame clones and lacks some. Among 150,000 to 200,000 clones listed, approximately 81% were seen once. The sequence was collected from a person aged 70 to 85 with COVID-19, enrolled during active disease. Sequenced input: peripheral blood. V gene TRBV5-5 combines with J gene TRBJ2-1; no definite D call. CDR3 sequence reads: CASSLDTISYNEQFF. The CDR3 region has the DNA TGTGCCAGCAGCTTGGACACTATCTCCTACAATGAGCAGTTCTTC. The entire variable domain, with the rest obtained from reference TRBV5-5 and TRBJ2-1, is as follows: DAGVTQSPTHLIKTRGQQVTLRCSPISGHKSVSWYQQVLGQGPQFIFQYYEKEERGRGNFPDRFSARQFPNYSSELNVNALLLGDSALYLCASSLDTISYNEQFFGPGTRLTVL.